Listed below are T cell receptor beta chains from one sample, sequenced in a study of long-term antiretroviral therapy in people with HIV. The data were produced by immunoSEQ multiplex PCR, yet TCRdb's version contains in-frame clones alone and is incomplete. The sample yields roughly 30,000 clones, approximately 80% seen once. Sequenced material: unsorted PBMCs, taken 2.7 to 2.9 years after starting antiretroviral therapy. These receptors were obtained from a man aged 25-45 years with HIV. CDR3s include the opening cysteine and the closing phenylalanine or tryptophan. A D gene is named only where the DNA matches it firmly. Clone size is given for some rows only: seen once, a few or many times, or a class if the clone is expanded.

clone_size: NA
d_call: NA
j_call: TRBJ1-1
v_call: TRBV28
cdr3_aa: CASSLSPQEAFF
cdr3_nt: TGTGCCAGCAGTCTGTCCCCCCAAGAAGCTTTCTTT

clone_size: NA
d_call: TRBD1
j_call: TRBJ2-2
v_call: TRBV9
cdr3_aa: CASSVDTGGTGELFF
cdr3_nt: TGTGCCAGCAGCGTAGATACAGGGGGCACCGGGGAGCTGTTTTTT

clone_size: once
d_call: NA
j_call: TRBJ2-1
v_call: TRBV30
cdr3_aa: CATIKVQSYNEQFF
cdr3_nt: TGTGCCACCATAAAGGTTCAATCCTACAATGAGCAGTTCTTC

clone_size: NA
d_call: TRBD1
j_call: TRBJ2-3
v_call: TRBV10-2
cdr3_aa: CASSEVAGGTDTQYF
cdr3_nt: TGCGCCAGCAGTGAGGTGGCAGGGGGAACAGATACGCAGTATTTT

clone_size: NA
d_call: NA
j_call: TRBJ1-2
v_call: TRBV5-1
cdr3_aa: CASSLELGRLPGYTF
cdr3_nt: TGCGCCAGCAGCTTGGAGTTGGGGCGGCTCCCTGGCTACACCTTC

clone_size: NA
d_call: TRBD1
j_call: TRBJ2-7
v_call: TRBV5-6
cdr3_aa: CASSLGDRNYEQYF
cdr3_nt: TGTGCCAGCAGCTTGGGGGACAGGAATTACGAGCAGTACTTC

clone_size: once
d_call: NA
j_call: TRBJ1-2
v_call: TRBV9
cdr3_aa: CASSVEGNYGYTF
cdr3_nt: TGTGCCAGCAGCGTAGAAGGGAACTATGGCTACACCTTC

clone_size: NA
d_call: NA
j_call: TRBJ2-7
v_call: TRBV4-1
cdr3_aa: CASSQDAGTLTSYEQYF
cdr3_nt: TGCGCCAGCAGCCAAGATGCCGGGACATTAACCTCCTACGAGCAGTACTTC

clone_size: once
d_call: TRBD1
j_call: TRBJ2-7
v_call: TRBV28
cdr3_aa: CASSPPGTGTYEQYF
cdr3_nt: TGTGCCAGCAGTCCACCCGGGACAGGGACCTACGAGCAGTACTTC

clone_size: NA
d_call: TRBD1
j_call: TRBJ1-4
v_call: TRBV7-8
cdr3_aa: CASSPDRERHSEKLFF
cdr3_nt: TGTGCCAGCAGCCCCGACAGGGAAAGGCATAGTGAAAAACTGTTTTTT

clone_size: few
d_call: TRBD1
j_call: TRBJ1-5
v_call: TRBV7-9
cdr3_aa: CASSRPGQGGGQPQHF
cdr3_nt: TGTGCCAGCAGCCGACCAGGACAGGGGGGAGGTCAGCCCCAGCATTTT

clone_size: NA
d_call: TRBD2
j_call: TRBJ2-2
v_call: TRBV19
cdr3_aa: CASSITSGGRGTGELFF
cdr3_nt: TGTGCCAGTAGTATAACTAGCGGGGGGCGCGGCACCGGGGAGCTGTTTTTT

clone_size: once
d_call: TRBD2
j_call: TRBJ2-1
v_call: TRBV7-6
cdr3_aa: CASSLEPSGGDEQFF
cdr3_nt: TGTGCCAGCAGCTTAGAGCCTAGCGGGGGGGATGAGCAGTTCTTC

clone_size: NA
d_call: NA
j_call: TRBJ2-6
v_call: TRBV19
cdr3_aa: CASWDFSGANVLTF
cdr3_nt: TGTGCCAGCTGGGACTTCTCTGGGGCCAACGTCCTGACTTTC

clone_size: medium-sized
d_call: NA
j_call: TRBJ2-7
v_call: TRBV5-4
cdr3_aa: CASSTGSSIYEQYF
cdr3_nt: TGTGCCAGCAGCACCGGGAGTTCAATCTACGAGCAGTACTTC

clone_size: NA
d_call: TRBD1
j_call: TRBJ2-3
v_call: TRBV28
cdr3_aa: CASSFSWTGGQDTQYF
cdr3_nt: TGTGCCAGCAGTTTTTCTTGGACAGGGGGCCAAGATACGCAGTATTTT

clone_size: NA
d_call: NA
j_call: TRBJ2-1
v_call: TRBV7-9
cdr3_aa: CASSLGSGQFF
cdr3_nt: TGTGCCAGCAGCTTAGGGTCCGGGCAGTTCTTC

clone_size: NA
d_call: NA
j_call: TRBJ1-6
v_call: TRBV30
cdr3_aa: CAWSSGLGNSPLHF
cdr3_nt: TGTGCCTGGAGTTCTGGACTCGGCAATTCACCCCTCCACTTT

clone_size: NA
d_call: TRBD1
j_call: TRBJ2-2
v_call: TRBV5-4
cdr3_aa: CASSPDRTNTGELFF
cdr3_nt: TGTGCCAGCAGCCCGGACAGGACGAACACCGGGGAGCTGTTTTTT

clone_size: NA
d_call: TRBD2
j_call: TRBJ2-7
v_call: TRBV13
cdr3_aa: CASSLREGEKAYEQYF
cdr3_nt: TGTGCCAGCAGCCTCCGGGAGGGGGAAAAGGCTTACGAGCAGTACTTC

clone_size: NA
d_call: NA
j_call: TRBJ2-7
v_call: TRBV7-2
cdr3_aa: CASSPRIAGGSSSYEQYF
cdr3_nt: TGTGCCAGCAGCCCCCGTATCGCGGGCGGGTCCAGCTCCTACGAGCAGTACTTC

clone_size: NA
d_call: NA
j_call: TRBJ2-3
v_call: TRBV10-3
cdr3_aa: CASRTLGVATQYF
cdr3_nt: TGTGCCTCGAGGACCCTGGGGGTGGCTACGCAGTATTTT

clone_size: once
d_call: NA
j_call: TRBJ1-5
v_call: TRBV27
cdr3_aa: CASSLYHGRQPQHF
cdr3_nt: TGTGCCAGCAGTTTATACCACGGGCGTCAGCCCCAGCATTTT

clone_size: NA
d_call: TRBD2
j_call: TRBJ2-2
v_call: TRBV28
cdr3_aa: CASSLLPGTSGSDGELFF
cdr3_nt: TGTGCCAGCAGTTTACTCCCAGGGACTAGCGGGAGCGACGGGGAGCTGTTTTTT

clone_size: NA
d_call: TRBD1
j_call: TRBJ2-2
v_call: TRBV7-9
cdr3_aa: CASRGDSYTGELFF
cdr3_nt: TGTGCCAGCAGGGGGGACAGCTACACCGGGGAGCTGTTTTTT

clone_size: NA
d_call: NA
j_call: TRBJ2-7
v_call: TRBV5-1
cdr3_aa: CASSLMGGMDEQYF
cdr3_nt: TGCGCCAGCAGCTTGATGGGGGGTATGGACGAGCAGTACTTC

clone_size: NA
d_call: TRBD2
j_call: TRBJ2-7
v_call: TRBV7-9
cdr3_aa: CASSHPGTSAYEQYF
cdr3_nt: TGTGCCAGCAGCCACCCCGGGACTAGCGCCTACGAGCAGTACTTC

clone_size: NA
d_call: NA
j_call: TRBJ1-3
v_call: TRBV20-1
cdr3_aa: CSASTGNTIYF
cdr3_nt: TGCAGTGCCAGTACCGGAAACACCATATATTTT

clone_size: NA
d_call: NA
j_call: TRBJ2-5
v_call: TRBV11-2
cdr3_aa: CASSLAGASQETQYF
cdr3_nt: TGTGCCAGCAGCTTAGCAGGGGCCTCCCAAGAGACCCAGTACTTC